One TCR beta chain is described in this entry. Its binding antigen is unknown. No much larger clone is present one base from it, and per-base qualities are unavailable. This specimen belongs to a study of cytomegalovirus exposure and HLA in healthy donors (dated 2017 in TCRdb). The study in broad terms: An earlier analysis of roughly 500 of the donors reported more than 250 Gb of sequence data and 100 million to 130 million unique TCR beta sequences from roughly 200 million T cells. All discovery cohort repertoires had been generated on a single sequencing platform. Typing coverage differed by locus: A, B, C, DRB1 and DQB1 were typed in roughly 620-630 donors, DQA1 in around 500, DPA1 in some 610, and DPB1 in just under 490. An early release that covered about 600 HLA-typed donors contained about 300 gigabases of sequencing data and 75 million to 100 million unique TCR sequences. Roughly 5 DR-DQ haplotypes were handled as single units for association and clustering because linkage in the cohort was strong. A separate validation cohort of roughly 130 different subjects was used in addition to the roughly 620-subject first cohort. An earlier analysis of approximately 640 of the donors applied high-throughput TCR beta sequencing to assess whether each TCR beta V gene segment acted as functional or pseudogenic. To predict cytomegalovirus infection status, the study combined high-throughput TCR immunosequencing, statistical association of individual TCRs with disease status, and machine learning. Of the approximately 400 genotyped donors, around 81% fell in the genetic ancestry cluster associated with self-reported Caucasian donors. Rather than drawing on any new phenotypic data, the later analysis identified candidate immune exposures from TCR beta sequences and the way those sequences occurred across donors. The study aimed to test whether cataloging public T cell receptors could reveal signatures of past pathogen exposure. HLA typing included class I and class II loci at four-digit resolution. The T cell repertoires of 666 subjects were profiled by immunosequencing and related to cytomegalovirus serostatus. In a later genetic analysis, genome-wide SNP genotypes for about 55% of the roughly 670 donors were used, and that subset was treated as a discovery cohort. Alongside the repertoire data, information on donor age, sex, ethnicity and CMV serostatus was compiled. Across about 370 genotyped donors of the cohort, an average of approximately 240,000 unique TCR beta nucleotide sequences per donor were sequenced, and approximately 17% of those sequences were non-productive. A later analysis re-analyzed previously published TCR beta repertoires from 650 to 800 donors and added high-resolution HLA genotyping to study TCR occurrence patterns.

Summary of the overall study and its limitations: Because counts were too low, 15 to 20 rarely observed V segments, including chromosome 9 orphons, were left out of the earlier analysis of 500 to 650 of the donors. A later analysis reported that several top co-occurrence clusters appeared linked to parvovirus B19, influenza, CMV and Epstein-Barr virus. In an earlier analysis of around 600 of the donors, most TCR beta V segments were observed in productive rearrangements about 90% or about 30% of the time, broadly matching IMGT annotations. Specific HLA alleles were associated with 16,951 TCR beta sequences at a false discovery rate of 0.05 in a later analysis. A further reported finding was that TCR beta sequences accurately predicted the HLA-A and HLA-B alleles for most subjects in the first cohort. A few of the identified cytomegalovirus-associated TCR beta chains were confirmed in vitro to be specific for cytomegalovirus antigens. In a later genetic analysis, a missense DCLRE1C variant was associated with V-gene and J-gene trimming of TCR beta chains, and the association was replicated in an independent cohort. In both the original and validation cohorts, the classifier was reported to diagnose cytomegalovirus status with high specificity and sensitivity. Some IMGT-functional V segments, including TRBV6-2 and TRBV6-3, could not be told apart with the 87-base-pair reads, so those segments were excluded. Because some donors lacked HLA typing at each locus, the association tests relied only on the typed subset. Correlated functional status among segregating V segments might reflect linkage disequilibrium, but an unknown experimental factor could not be ruled out. A total of fewer than 200 TCR beta chains were listed by the study as associated with cytomegalovirus. For the cohort, immune exposure information was limited to CMV serostatus. While some public TCRs were present in many individuals, most TCR sequences turned up only very rarely across donors. In a later analysis, most CMV-associated TCR beta chains were found to appear HLA-restricted, with HLA associations seemingly driven largely by CMV exposure. Sequencing depth was assumed to be roughly uniform across donors in the presence/absence analyses, though that assumption may not hold. In a later analysis, HLA-associated TCR beta chains were found to be more clonally expanded and to have lower generation probabilities than equally common non-associated chains. A later genetic analysis reported fewer N-insertions in productive TCRs among donors in an Asian-associated ancestry cluster than the roughly 690-donor mean. The authors suggested that the approach could potentially be extended to other disease states and immunological phenotypes. When HLA alleles, especially DR and DQ, strongly co-occurred, TCR associations were difficult to assign to individual alleles. A later analysis found that TCR association rates varied across HLA loci, with DRB1 alleles showing the most associated TCRs and HLA-C alleles the fewest. A group of highly shared sequence variants was considered likely to be a technical artifact of the sequencing pipeline. Only TCR beta chains were sequenced in this cohort, and the absence of alpha or paired-chain data limited detectable features.

The cohort was made up of around 720 healthy bone marrow donors. All cohort members were sampled while nominally healthy, although unrecorded immune exposures were likely present. The donor was CMV seronegative and was included in the group of about 350 seronegative cohort members. Each donor provided a peripheral blood sample, and peripheral blood mononuclear cells were used for TCR beta sequencing. Genomic DNA extraction from the blood cell samples was performed with the Qiagen DNeasy Blood Extraction Kit. Preparation of the library involved the immunoSEQ multiplex PCR assay. For the multiplex PCR, a mixture combining 60 forward primers for TCR Vbeta segments and 13 reverse primers for TCR Jbeta segments was used. The CDR3 region of rearranged TCR beta genes was amplified from genomic DNA with a multiplex PCR assay. The amplified TCR beta libraries were sequenced on the Illumina HiSeq System as 87-base-pair reads. The original methods were these. In a later analysis, tens of millions of unique TCR beta chains were counted across the 500 to 700 repertoires, and around 10 million of these chains were shared by at least two donors. To remove PCR and sequencing errors, raw reads were error-corrected and collapsed into unique sequences using a nearest-neighbor algorithm that merged closely related sequences. CDR3 sequences were aligned to IMGT reference sequences to assign V, D and J gene segments. For a sequence to be retained, at least a six-nucleotide match to both a V gene segment and a J gene segment was required. Rearrangements were classified as productive when the CDR3 lacked stop codons and remained in frame with V and J, and all other rearrangements were classified as non-productive. CDR3 was defined according to IMGT convention as the region running from the second conserved V-encoded cysteine to the conserved J-encoded phenylalanine. Sequences without an unambiguous match to a single V gene segment were excluded from the earlier analysis of about 600 of the donors. In an earlier analysis of some 590 of the donors, a V segment was called functional when productive rearrangements were above 56.7%, and segregating when the standard deviation between donors exceeded 5%. A statistical classification framework was built to diagnose cytomegalovirus status from the catalog of TCR beta chain sequences. V and J gene assignment, in a later analysis, came from comparing TCR nucleotide sequences with IMGT/GENE-DB human TR gene sequences. Using the TCRdist pipeline, a later analysis assigned CDR3 sequences along with most-parsimonious VDJ recombination scenarios. In a later analysis, every TCR beta chain was defined by the combination of its CDR3 amino acid sequence and its V-gene family, and reads without a unique V-gene family were dropped. A later analysis removed 550 to 700 highly shared, low-generation-probability nucleotide sequences to deal with suspected cross-contamination and a sequencing artifact. In a later analysis, a clonal expansion index for each public chain was calculated from normalized within-repertoire ranks of inferred template counts. A later analysis computed generation probabilities with a VDJ recombination model fitted to out-of-frame rearrangements, and checked the results against IGoR. In a later analysis, hypergeometric tests were used to score TCR-TCR, TCR-HLA and TCR-CMV co-occurrence, with a repertoire-size bias correction applied to TCR pairs. In a later analysis, false discovery rates were estimated by permuting HLA or CMV assignments 20 times. In a later analysis, co-occurring TCRs were grouped using DBSCAN, and TCRdist sequence similarity was added for clustering within HLA-allele-positive subsets. Repertoires with fewer than 30,000 or more than 120,000 public chains were left out of co-occurrence clustering, as were five repertoires with anomalous nucleotide sharing. This is the immuneACCESS table as TCRdb keeps it, with only in-frame sequences that have V and J called. A part of the clones is gone; compared with another copy, unresolved V genes explain less than half, and the rest is unexplained. Clone size and V and J calls were adopted from that table, with D and trimming inferred from the DNA. A total of 95,000 to 150,000 clones appear in this sample, approximately 65% of them only once. The ten largest clones add up to approximately 1.4% of the sample.

Relative to germline, V is 2 bases shorter and J is 4 bases shorter, with 11 bases between their ends. Via the germline V gene, CDR1 is MDHEN and CDR2 SYDVKM. Spanning cysteine to phenylalanine, the CDR3 consists of 14 amino acids. The DNA shown is the 42-base CDR3, in frame from base 1. The chain links TRBV28 with TRBJ1-2; there is no confident call for the D gene. Sequencing was carried out using PBMCs. This receptor was taken from a man aged 18 to 29 in good health and CMV-seronegative. The CDR3 amino acid sequence is: CASSLVAGLYGYTF. The DNA sequence follows: TGTGCCAGCAGTTTAGTGGCGGGCCTCTATGGCTACACCTTC.